This TCR beta chain was sequenced in a study of cytomegalovirus exposure and HLA in healthy donors. Across the whole study: Findings of an earlier analysis included roughly 110 million unique TCR beta sequences from roughly 200 million T cells.

In the PCR, 60 Vbeta and 13 Jbeta primers were used. TCRdb's table, derived via immunoSEQ multiplex PCR, lists solely in-frame clones and lacks some. The top ten clones hold approximately 2% of a sample with about 190,000 clones, roughly 73% of them seen once. About this clone itself: Its antigen is still unknown.

Study observations and caveats: Later analysis associated a missense DCLRE1C variant with TCR beta V- and J-gene trimming.

Deletions cut 2 bases from V and 5 bases from J, with 15 bases between. CDR3 size: 15 residues. From germline, CDR1 is SGHTA and CDR2 FQGNSA. The clonotype comes from a woman younger than 45 in good health and CMV-seropositive. The sequenced sample was PBMCs. The rearrangement uses TRBV7-2 and TRBJ1-1; possible D gene TRBD1, 5 bases. The chain's CDR3 is CASSLFQGQGTEAFF. The CDR3 DNA reads as TGTGCCAGCAGCTTATTTCAGGGTCAGGGAACTGAAGCTTTCTTT. The full variable domain, rest sourced from reference TRBV7-2 and TRBJ1-1, is GAGVSQSPSNKVTEKGKDVELRCDPISGHTALYWYRQSLGQGLEFLIYFQGNSAPDKSGLPSDRFSAERTGGSVSTLTIQRTQQEDSAVYLCASSLFQGQGTEAFFGQGTRLTVV.